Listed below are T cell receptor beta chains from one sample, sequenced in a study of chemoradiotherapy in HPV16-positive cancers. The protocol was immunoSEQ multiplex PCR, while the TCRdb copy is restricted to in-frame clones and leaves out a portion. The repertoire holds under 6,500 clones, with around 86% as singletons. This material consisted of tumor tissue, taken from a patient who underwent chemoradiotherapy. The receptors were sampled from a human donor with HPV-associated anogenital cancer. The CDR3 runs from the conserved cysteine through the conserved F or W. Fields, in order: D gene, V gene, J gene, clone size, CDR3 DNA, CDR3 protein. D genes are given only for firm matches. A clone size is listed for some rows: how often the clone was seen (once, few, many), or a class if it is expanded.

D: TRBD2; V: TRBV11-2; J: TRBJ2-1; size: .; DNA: TGTGCCAGCAGCTTAGAATCCGTCAGCGGGAGTGTGTTCTTC; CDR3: CASSLESVSGSVFF
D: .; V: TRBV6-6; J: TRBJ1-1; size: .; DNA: TGTGCCAGCGGACGTCAATACACTGAAGCTTTCTTT; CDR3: CASGRQYTEAFF
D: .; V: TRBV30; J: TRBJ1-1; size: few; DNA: TGTGCCTGGAACTGGAACACTGAAGCTTTCTTT; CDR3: CAWNWNTEAFF
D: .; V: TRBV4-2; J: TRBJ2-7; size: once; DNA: TGTGCCAGCAGTCAAGAAGAGCCGAGCGGAGGCGCCTACGAGCAGTACTTC; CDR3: CASSQEEPSGGAYEQYF
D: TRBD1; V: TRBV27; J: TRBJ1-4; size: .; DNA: TGTGCCAGCAGTACCCTGGTGGGACAGGGGGCCGCAGAGGAAAAACTGTTTTTT; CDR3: CASSTLVGQGAAEEKLFF
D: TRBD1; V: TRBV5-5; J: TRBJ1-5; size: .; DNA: TGTGCCAGCAGCTTAACAGGGGTAAGCAATCAGCCCCAGCATTTT; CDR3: CASSLTGVSNQPQHF
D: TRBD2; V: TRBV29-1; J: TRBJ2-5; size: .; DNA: TGCAGCGGTGTCGGACTAGCGGGAGGAAGAGAGACCCAGTACTTC; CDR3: CSGVGLAGGRETQYF
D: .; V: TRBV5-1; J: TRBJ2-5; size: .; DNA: TGCGCCAGCAGCTCCGTAGCGTCCCAAGAGACCCAGTACTTC; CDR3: CASSSVASQETQYF
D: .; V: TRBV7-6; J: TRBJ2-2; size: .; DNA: TGTGCCAGCAGCTTATCGACAAATTCCGGGGAGCTGTTTTTT; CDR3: CASSLSTNSGELFF
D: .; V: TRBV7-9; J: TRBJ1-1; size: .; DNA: TGTGCCAGCAGCTTAAAGGGTGAGAACACTGAAGCTTTCTTT; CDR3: CASSLKGENTEAFF
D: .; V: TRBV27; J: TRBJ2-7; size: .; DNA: TGTGCCAGCAGGGGGACCGGATTTGTTGAGCAGTACTTC; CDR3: CASRGTGFVEQYF
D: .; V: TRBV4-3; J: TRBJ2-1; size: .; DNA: TGCGCCAGCAGCCAAGAACTAGCTCTAGACAATGAGCAGTTCTTC; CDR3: CASSQELALDNEQFF
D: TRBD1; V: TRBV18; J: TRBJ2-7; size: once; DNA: TGTGCCAGCTCTCTCAACAGGGGGGCCTACGAGCAGTACTTC; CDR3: CASSLNRGAYEQYF
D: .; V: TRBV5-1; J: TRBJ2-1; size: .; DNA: TGCGCCAGCAGCTTGGCCGGGACCCTGAGCTCCTACAATGAGCAGTTCTTC; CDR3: CASSLAGTLSSYNEQFF
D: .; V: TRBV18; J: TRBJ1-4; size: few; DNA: TGTGCCAGCTCACCACGGATTCCCGGGTCACCAAGGGAAAAACTGTTTTTT; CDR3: CASSPRIPGSPREKLFF